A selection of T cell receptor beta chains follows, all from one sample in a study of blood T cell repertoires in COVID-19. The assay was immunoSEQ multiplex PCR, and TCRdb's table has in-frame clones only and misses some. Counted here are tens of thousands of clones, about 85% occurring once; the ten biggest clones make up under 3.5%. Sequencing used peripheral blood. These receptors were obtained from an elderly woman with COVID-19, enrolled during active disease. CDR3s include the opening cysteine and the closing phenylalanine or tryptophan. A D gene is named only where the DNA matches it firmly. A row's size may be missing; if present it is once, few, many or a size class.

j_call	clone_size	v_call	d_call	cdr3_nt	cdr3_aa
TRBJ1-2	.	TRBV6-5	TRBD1	TGTGCCAGCAGTTACTCCGCCGGACAGGGAAGGGGTGGCTACACCTTC	CASSYSAGQGRGGYTF
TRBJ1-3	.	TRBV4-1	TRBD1	TGCGCCAGCAGCCAAGAGGGACAGGGGCGTGGAAACACCATATATTTT	CASSQEGQGRGNTIYF
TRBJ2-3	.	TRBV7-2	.	TGTGCCAGCAGCTCTATGACAGATACGCAGTATTTT	CASSSMTDTQYF
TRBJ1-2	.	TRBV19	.	TGTGCCAGTAATACAGGGACTAACTATGGCTACACCTTC	CASNTGTNYGYTF
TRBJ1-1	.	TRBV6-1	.	TGTGCCAGCAGTGAATTAAGGGGGAACACTGAAGCTTTCTTT	CASSELRGNTEAFF
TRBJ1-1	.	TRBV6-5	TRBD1	TGTGCCAGCAGTTACTCGCCCGGGACAGGGGGCTGGGCTTTCTTT	CASSYSPGTGGWAFF
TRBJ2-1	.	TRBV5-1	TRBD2	TGCGCCAGTACCCCGCGGGAGCACACTCCCTACAATGAGCAGTTCTTC	CASTPREHTPYNEQFF
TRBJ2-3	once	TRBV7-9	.	TGTGCCAGCAGCTTATACGAGGGAATGGGGACAGATACGCAGTATTTT	CASSLYEGMGTDTQYF
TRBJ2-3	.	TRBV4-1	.	TGCGCCAGCAGCCAATGGAGTGGGGAGTCGATGAGCACAGATACGCAGTATTTT	CASSQWSGESMSTDTQYF
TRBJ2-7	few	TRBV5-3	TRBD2	TGTGCCAGAAGCTCACCCTACTCTCTAGGGGAGGGGCTCTCCTACGAGCAGTACTTC	CARSSPYSLGEGLSYEQYF
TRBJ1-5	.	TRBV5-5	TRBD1	TGTGCCAGCAGCGCCCAGACAGGGCTAGGCAATCAGCCCCAGCATTTT	CASSAQTGLGNQPQHF
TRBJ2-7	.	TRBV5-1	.	TGCGCCAGCAGCTTGTCAGGGTTCTCCTACGAGCAGTACTTC	CASSLSGFSYEQYF
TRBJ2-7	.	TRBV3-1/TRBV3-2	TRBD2	TGTGCCAGCAGCCCTAGCGGGAGGTGGTCCGACTACGAGCAGTACTTC	CASSPSGRWSDYEQYF
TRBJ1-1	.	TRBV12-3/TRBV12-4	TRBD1	TGTGCCAGCAGGGACAGGGCGAACACTGAAGCTTTCTTT	CASRDRANTEAFF
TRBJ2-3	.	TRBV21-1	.	TGTGCCAGCAGCACCTACCCAGATACGCAGTATTTT	CASSTYPDTQYF
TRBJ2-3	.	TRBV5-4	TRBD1	TGTGCCAGCAGCCGGGACAGGGGCACAGATACGCAGTATTTT	CASSRDRGTDTQYF
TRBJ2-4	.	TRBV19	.	TGTGCCAGTAGTATAGCCCCGCTGGCTCTAGCCAAAAACATTCAGTACTTC	CASSIAPLALAKNIQYF
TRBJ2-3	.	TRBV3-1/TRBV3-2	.	TGTGCCAGCAGCCCCCGGGGTAGCGAGGGCACAGATACGCAGTATTTT	CASSPRGSEGTDTQYF
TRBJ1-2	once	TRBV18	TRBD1	TGTGCCAGCTCACCCCGACAGGGACGAAGCTATGGCTACACCTTC	CASSPRQGRSYGYTF
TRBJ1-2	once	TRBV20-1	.	TGCAGTGCTAGTGACCAAGCGAACTATGGCTACACCTTC	CSASDQANYGYTF
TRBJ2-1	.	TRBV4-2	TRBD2	TGTGCCAGCAGCCAAGATCAACGGGGGGGGCCTTACAATGAGCAGTTCTTC	CASSQDQRGGPYNEQFF
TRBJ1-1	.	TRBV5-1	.	TGCGCCAGCAGCCGATGGACAGCACAGAACACTGAAGCTTTCTTT	CASSRWTAQNTEAFF
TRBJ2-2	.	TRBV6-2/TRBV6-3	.	TGTGCCAGCAGTGGTTGGAGCGGCGCGAACACCGGGGAGCTGTTTTTT	CASSGWSGANTGELFF
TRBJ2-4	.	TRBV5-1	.	TGCGCCAGCAGCTTGATTTCCGGGGGTGACATTCAGTACTTC	CASSLISGGDIQYF
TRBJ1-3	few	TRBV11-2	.	TGTGCCAGCACCCCTTGGGCAGCCCGCTCTGGAAACACCATATATTTT	CASTPWAARSGNTIYF
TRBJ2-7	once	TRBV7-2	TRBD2	TGTGCCAGCAGCCGGGGGGAGGGGCGGGCCTCCTACGAGCAGTACTTC	CASSRGEGRASYEQYF
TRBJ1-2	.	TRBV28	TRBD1	TGTGCCAGCAGTTCACAGGGGTCCTATGGCTACACCTTC	CASSSQGSYGYTF
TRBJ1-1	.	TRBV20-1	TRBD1	TGCAGTGCTAGTGCGCAGGGGGCGATAATGAACACTGAAGCTTTCTTT	CSASAQGAIMNTEAFF
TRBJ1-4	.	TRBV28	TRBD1	TGTGCCAGCAGTTTTTCTGGACAGGGGCAGGAAAAACTGTTTTTT	CASSFSGQGQEKLFF
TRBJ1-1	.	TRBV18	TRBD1	TGTGCCAGCTCACGGACAGGGGACACTGAAGCTTTCTTT	CASSRTGDTEAFF
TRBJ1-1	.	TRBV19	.	TGTGCCAGTAGTATAGGACAGGTTCAGAACACTGAAGCTTTCTTT	CASSIGQVQNTEAFF
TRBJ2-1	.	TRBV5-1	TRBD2	TGCGCCAGCAGCTCGGGACTACTCCCTAAGACGTACAATGAGCAGTTCTTC	CASSSGLLPKTYNEQFF
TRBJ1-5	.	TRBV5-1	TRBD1	TGCGCCAGCAGCGCCCAGGGGGATCAGCCCCAGCATTTT	CASSAQGDQPQHF
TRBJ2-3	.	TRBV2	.	TGTGCCAGCAGTATCTACCCGACTGCAGATACGCAGTATTTT	CASSIYPTADTQYF
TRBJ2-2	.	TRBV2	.	TGTGCCAGCACTGCAGACACCGGGGAGCTGTTTTTT	CASTADTGELFF
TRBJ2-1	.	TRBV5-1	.	TGCGCCAGCAGCGTCCAGGGCTATGAGCAGTTCTTC	CASSVQGYEQFF
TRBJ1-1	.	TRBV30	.	TGTGCCTGGAGTCGGGCAGGGATAAACACTGAAGCTTTCTTT	CAWSRAGINTEAFF